This record covers a single T cell receptor beta chain. Trimming cost V 4 bases and J 2 bases; bases outside gene matches: 3. The CDR3 is 14 amino acids. Germline CDR1 is SEHNR and CDR2 is FQNEAQ (reference sequence). Clones were sequenced by immunoSEQ multiplex PCR, and TCRdb holds only the in-frame ones, with some missing. This sample has approximately 44,000 clones, with 70% found just once. This sample is drawn from a study of control samples from healthy donors and cancer patients. This TCR was recovered from a male donor with melanoma. Sequencing used formalin-fixed, paraffin-embedded tissue. The chain joins TRBV7-9 to TRBJ2-5; 8 bases fit TRBD2. As DNA, the CDR3 is TGTGCCAGCAGCTCCGCGGGAGGTCAAGAGACCCAGTACTTC. Protein product: CASSSAGGQETQYF.